A selection of T cell receptor beta chains follows, all from one sample in a study of identifying expanded T cells in peripheral blood. Some clones are missing from TCRdb's copy, which holds only in-frame ones; the method was immunoSEQ multiplex PCR. The repertoire holds under 95,000 clones, with approximately 91% as singletons. The specimen was blood. The receptors come from a person aged 18 to 75 in good health. Both conserved end residues are part of each CDR3.

V gene	J gene	CDR3 protein
TRBV29-1	TRBJ2-2	CSVELRDLSYTGELFF
TRBV15	TRBJ1-2	CATSRDSVYSTGYGYTF
TRBV14	TRBJ2-5	CASSPADRLGETQYF
TRBV7-2	TRBJ2-5	CASSPSRTGETQYF
TRBV10-3	TRBJ2-3	CAIRGGSTDTQYF
TRBV11-3	TRBJ2-5	CASSLDGSGKTQYF
TRBV7-9	TRBJ2-2	CASSLARDTNTGELFF
TRBV28	TRBJ1-5	CASSGRVGQPQHF
TRBV29-1	TRBJ2-3	CSASGGLPDTQYF
TRBV2	TRBJ1-1	CASSERGRFNTEAFF
TRBV6-5	TRBJ1-6	CASRTGGEGNSPLHF
TRBV4-3	TRBJ1-1	CASSQRRGQVNTEAFF
TRBV28	TRBJ2-7	CASSLRGTGLDEQYF
TRBV5-1	TRBJ2-2	CASSLGDRAGELFF
TRBV7-2	TRBJ1-2	CASSPGRYGYTF
TRBV7-8	TRBJ2-3	CASSPELIGDTQYF
TRBV9	.	CASSVGLAGGYEQYF
TRBV7-2	TRBJ2-7	CASSVWTSGGAYSYEQYF
TRBV4-2	TRBJ2-6	CASSQSVAPGANVLTF
TRBV19	TRBJ2-2	CASSNYANTGELFF
TRBV5-4	TRBJ1-1	CASSQGQLNTEAFF
TRBV9	TRBJ1-4	CASSRTPGQGSDEKLFF
TRBV6-1	TRBJ2-5	CASSMHGETQYF
TRBV19	TRBJ2-1	CASSMTSGFLNEQFF
TRBV25-1	TRBJ1-4	CASSEMGSPTNEKLFF
TRBV11-2	TRBJ1-3	CASSLIRGSGNTIYF
TRBV7-3	TRBJ2-1	CASSLTRDRADEQFF
TRBV5-1	TRBJ2-1	CASNPGASGYNEQFF
TRBV2	TRBJ1-3	CASSEDRLRFGNTIYF
TRBV12-5	TRBJ2-5	CASGLMTGTGVETQYF
TRBV28	TRBJ1-1	CASNSGVQGLYSEWAFF
TRBV14	TRBJ2-1	CASSQGLYNEQFF
TRBV7-9	TRBJ2-3	CASSPRQGSSTDTQYF
TRBV6-5	TRBJ2-3	CASSFQRGTTDTQYF
TRBV11-2	TRBJ1-6	CASSQAWDSDSPLHF
TRBV19	TRBJ2-1	CASSMKNMGSFTYNEQFF
TRBV30	TRBJ1-3	CAWTGWSVHTIYF
TRBV19	TRBJ1-1	CASSAGYTEAFF
TRBV28	TRBJ2-7	CASSTRPGQKSAYEQYF
TRBV7-2	TRBJ2-1	CASSLPGSSNNEQFF